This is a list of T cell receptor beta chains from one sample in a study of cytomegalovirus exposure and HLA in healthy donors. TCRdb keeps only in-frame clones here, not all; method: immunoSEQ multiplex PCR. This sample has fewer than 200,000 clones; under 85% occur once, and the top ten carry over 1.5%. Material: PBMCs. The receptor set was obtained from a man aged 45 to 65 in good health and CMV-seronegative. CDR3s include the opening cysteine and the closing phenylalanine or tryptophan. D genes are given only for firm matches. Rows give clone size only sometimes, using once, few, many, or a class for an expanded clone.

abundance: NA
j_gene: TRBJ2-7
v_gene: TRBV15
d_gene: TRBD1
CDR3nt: TGTGCCACCAGCAGTCGGACAGGGGGCATCTACGAGCAGTACTTC
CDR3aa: CATSSRTGGIYEQYF

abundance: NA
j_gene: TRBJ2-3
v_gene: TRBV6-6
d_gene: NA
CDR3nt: TGTGCCAGCAGTCCTAGGGACTCCCGCACAGATACGCAGTATTTT
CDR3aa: CASSPRDSRTDTQYF

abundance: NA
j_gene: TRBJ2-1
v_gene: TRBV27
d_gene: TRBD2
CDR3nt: TGTGCCAGCAGTTTATTTAGCGGGAGCTCCTACAATGAGCAGTTCTTC
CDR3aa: CASSLFSGSSYNEQFF

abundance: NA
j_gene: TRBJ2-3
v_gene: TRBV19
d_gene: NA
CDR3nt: TGTGCCAGTAGGACTGGCGGGAAGGGGTTGACAGATACGCAGTATTTT
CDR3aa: CASRTGGKGLTDTQYF

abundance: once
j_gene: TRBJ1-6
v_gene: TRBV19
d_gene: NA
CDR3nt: TGTGCCAGTAGTCCCGGGACAACCTATAATTCACCCCTCCACTTT
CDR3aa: CASSPGTTYNSPLHF

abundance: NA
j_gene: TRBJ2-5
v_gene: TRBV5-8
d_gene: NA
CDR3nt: TGTGCCAGCAGTTTAAACCCGGGACACCTCCAAGAGACCCAGTACTTC
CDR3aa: CASSLNPGHLQETQYF

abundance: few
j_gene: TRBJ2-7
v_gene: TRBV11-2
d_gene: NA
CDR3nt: TGTGCCAGCAGCGGGCGGGACCCGAGTTCCTACGAGCAGTACTTC
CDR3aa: CASSGRDPSSYEQYF

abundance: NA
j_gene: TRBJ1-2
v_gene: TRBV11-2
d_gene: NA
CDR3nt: TGTGCCAGCAGCTTAGTATCCGGGCGAGGGCACCTCACCTTC
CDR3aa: CASSLVSGRGHLTF

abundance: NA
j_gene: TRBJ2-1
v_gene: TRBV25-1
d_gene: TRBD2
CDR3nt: TGTGCCAGCAGTGAAAGGGTTCGGGGGGGCTCCTACAATGAGCAGTTCTTC
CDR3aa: CASSERVRGGSYNEQFF

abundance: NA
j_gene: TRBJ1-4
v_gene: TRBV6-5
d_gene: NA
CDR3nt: TGTGCCAGCAGTTACAGGGGGGGGCCGGGGGAAAAACTGTTTTTT
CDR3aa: CASSYRGGPGEKLFF

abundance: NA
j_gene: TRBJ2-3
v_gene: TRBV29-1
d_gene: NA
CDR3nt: TGCAGCGTTGAATGGAGGACGCAGGATACGCAGTATTTT
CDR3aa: CSVEWRTQDTQYF

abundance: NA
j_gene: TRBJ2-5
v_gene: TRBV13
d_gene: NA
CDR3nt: TGTGCCAGCAGCTCGGACTATGGGGAGACCCAGTACTTC
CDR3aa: CASSSDYGETQYF

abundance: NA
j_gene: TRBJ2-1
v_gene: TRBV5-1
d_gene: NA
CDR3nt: TGCGCCAGCAGCTTGGTATTCAATGAGCAGTTCTTC
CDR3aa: CASSLVFNEQFF

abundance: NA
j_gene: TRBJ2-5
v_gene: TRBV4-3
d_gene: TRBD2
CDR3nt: TGCGCCAGCAGCCATTCGGCGGGGGAAGAGACCCAGTACTTC
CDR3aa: CASSHSAGEETQYF

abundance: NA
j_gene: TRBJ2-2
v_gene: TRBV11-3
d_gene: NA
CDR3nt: TGTGCCAGCAGCCTTGACAAAACTAGTAAGACCGGGGAGCTGTTTTTT
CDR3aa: CASSLDKTSKTGELFF

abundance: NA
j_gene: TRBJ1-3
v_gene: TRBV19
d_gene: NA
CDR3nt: TGTGCCAGTAGTTTGACAGGTTCTGGAAACACCATATATTTT
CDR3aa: CASSLTGSGNTIYF

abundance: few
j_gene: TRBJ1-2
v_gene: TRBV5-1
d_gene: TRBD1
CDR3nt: TGCGCCAGCAGCCTCGACAGGGTGGATGGCTACACCTTC
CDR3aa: CASSLDRVDGYTF

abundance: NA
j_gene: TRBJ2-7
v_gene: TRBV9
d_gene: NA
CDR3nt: TGTGCCAGCAACATAGCCGGGAGTCGCGAGCAGTACTTC
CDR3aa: CASNIAGSREQYF

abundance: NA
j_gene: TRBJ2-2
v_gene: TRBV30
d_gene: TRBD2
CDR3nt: TGTGCCTGGAGCCCCCCATGGCGGGAGGAGGCCGGGGAGCTGTTTTTT
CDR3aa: CAWSPPWREEAGELFF

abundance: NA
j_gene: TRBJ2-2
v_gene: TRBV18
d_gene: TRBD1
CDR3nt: TGTGCCAGCTCACCAAGAGGGGGCGACGTGACCGGGGAGCTGTTTTTT
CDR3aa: CASSPRGGDVTGELFF

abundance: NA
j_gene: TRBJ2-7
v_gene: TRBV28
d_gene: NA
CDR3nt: TGTGCCAGCAGTTCGGACAGGGAGAGGGTTCTAGCGGGGTACGAGCAGTACTTC
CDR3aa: CASSSDRERVLAGYEQYF

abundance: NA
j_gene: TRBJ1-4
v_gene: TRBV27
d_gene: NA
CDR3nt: TGTGCCAGCAGTTTACCGAAGGCTGCGCCGACGTTCCCAACTAATGAAAAACTGCTTTTT
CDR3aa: CASSLPKAAPTFPTNEKLLF

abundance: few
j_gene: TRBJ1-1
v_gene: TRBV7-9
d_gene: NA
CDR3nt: TGTGCCAGCAGCCCTAGCGGGGGCAACACTGAAGCTTTCTTT
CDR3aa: CASSPSGGNTEAFF

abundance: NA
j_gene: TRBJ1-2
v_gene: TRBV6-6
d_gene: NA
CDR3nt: TGTGCCAGCAGTCAGGGGCGTTACTATGGCTACACCTTC
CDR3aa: CASSQGRYYGYTF

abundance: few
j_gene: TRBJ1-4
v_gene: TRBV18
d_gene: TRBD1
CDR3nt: TGTGCCAGCTCACCAGGGACAGGGGAAAAACTGTTTTTT
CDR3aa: CASSPGTGEKLFF

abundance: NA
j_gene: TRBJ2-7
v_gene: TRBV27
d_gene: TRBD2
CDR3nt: TGTGCCAGCAGTCCCAGCCGACCGGGACTAGCGGGAGGTGGCGAGCAGTACTTC
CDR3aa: CASSPSRPGLAGGGEQYF

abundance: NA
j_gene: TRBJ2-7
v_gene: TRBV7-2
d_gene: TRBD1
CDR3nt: TGTGCCAGCAGCCGGGACAGCAGCTCCTACGAGCAGTACTTC
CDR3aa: CASSRDSSSYEQYF

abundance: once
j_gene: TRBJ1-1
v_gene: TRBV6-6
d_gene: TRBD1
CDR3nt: TGTGCCAGCGGTGAGGACAGGCGGAACACTGAAGCTTTCTTT
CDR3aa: CASGEDRRNTEAFF

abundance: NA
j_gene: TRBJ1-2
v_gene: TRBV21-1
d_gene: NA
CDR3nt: TGTGCCAGCAGCCCCGGGAGTTGGGATGGCTACACCTTC
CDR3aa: CASSPGSWDGYTF

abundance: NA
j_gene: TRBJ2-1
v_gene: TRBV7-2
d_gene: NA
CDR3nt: TGTGCCAGCAGCTTGGAACGGGTTAACAATGAGCAGTTCTTC
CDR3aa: CASSLERVNNEQFF

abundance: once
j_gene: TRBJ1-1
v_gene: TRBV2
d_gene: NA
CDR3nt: TGTGCCAAGGCGGGGTTGAACACTGAAGCTTTCTTT
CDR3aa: CAKAGLNTEAFF

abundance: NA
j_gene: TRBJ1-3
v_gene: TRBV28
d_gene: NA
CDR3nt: TGTGCCAGCAGTTTGTGGCGGCTCTCTGGAAACACCATATATTTT
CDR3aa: CASSLWRLSGNTIYF

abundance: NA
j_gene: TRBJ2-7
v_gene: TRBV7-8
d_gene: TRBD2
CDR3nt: TGTGCCAGCAGCCAGAGCGGGAGGGCCTACGAGCAGTACTTC
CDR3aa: CASSQSGRAYEQYF

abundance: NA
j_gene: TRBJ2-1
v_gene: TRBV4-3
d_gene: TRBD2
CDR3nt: TGCGCCAGCAGCCAAGTGGCGGGGGGAGCGGGCAATGAGCAGTTCTTC
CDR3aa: CASSQVAGGAGNEQFF

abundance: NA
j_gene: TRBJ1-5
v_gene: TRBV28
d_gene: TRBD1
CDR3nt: TGTGCCAGCAGTTTACAGGGGGCTTTTCAGCCCCAGCATTTT
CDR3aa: CASSLQGAFQPQHF

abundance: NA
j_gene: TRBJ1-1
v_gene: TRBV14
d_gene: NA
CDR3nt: TGTGCCAGCAGCCAATTTTTACGGACAGAACCTTTCTTT
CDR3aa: CASSQFLRTEPFF

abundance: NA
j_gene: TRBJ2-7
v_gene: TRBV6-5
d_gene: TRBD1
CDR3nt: TGTGCCAGCAGACGCGGACAGGGGAGCTCCTACGAGCAGTACTTC
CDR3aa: CASRRGQGSSYEQYF

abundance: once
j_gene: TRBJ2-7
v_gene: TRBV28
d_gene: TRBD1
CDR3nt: TGTGCCATCACGACAGGGGAGGAGCAGTACTTC
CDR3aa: CAITTGEEQYF

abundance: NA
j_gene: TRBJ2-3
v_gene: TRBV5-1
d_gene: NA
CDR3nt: TGCGCCAGCAGCCCAGCGGTAACGGATACGCAGTATTTT
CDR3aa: CASSPAVTDTQYF

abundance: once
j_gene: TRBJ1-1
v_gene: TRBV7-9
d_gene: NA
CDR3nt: TGTGCCAGCAGACTCAATCTCCAGGGCGGCACTGAAGCTTTCTTT
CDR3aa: CASRLNLQGGTEAFF

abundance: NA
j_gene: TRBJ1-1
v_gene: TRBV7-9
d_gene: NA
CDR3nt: TGTGCCAGCAGCTCTTTGGGGGGGCGCAGCACTGAAGCTTTCTTT
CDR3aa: CASSSLGGRSTEAFF

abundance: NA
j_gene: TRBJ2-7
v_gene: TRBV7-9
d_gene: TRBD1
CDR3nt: TGTGCCAGCAGCTTAGCAACTGGGACAGGGTCCTACGAGCAGTACTTC
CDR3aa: CASSLATGTGSYEQYF

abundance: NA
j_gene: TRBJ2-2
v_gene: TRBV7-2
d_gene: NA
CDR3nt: TGTGCCAGCAGCTCAATGGGGCTGGGCACCGGGGAGCTGTTTTTT
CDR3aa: CASSSMGLGTGELFF

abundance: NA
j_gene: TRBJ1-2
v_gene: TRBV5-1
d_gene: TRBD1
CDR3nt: TGCGCCAGCAGTCCGAAAGCGACAGGGGGCTACACCTTC
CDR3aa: CASSPKATGGYTF

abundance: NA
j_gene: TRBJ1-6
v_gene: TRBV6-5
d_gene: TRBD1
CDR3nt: TGTGCCAGCAGTAACCAGGGGGCTTGGTCACCCCTCCACTTT
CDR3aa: CASSNQGAWSPLHF

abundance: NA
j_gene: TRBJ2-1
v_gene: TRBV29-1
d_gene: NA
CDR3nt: TGCAGCGTTGACAGGGACACCTCCTACAATGAGCAGTTCTTC
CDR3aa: CSVDRDTSYNEQFF

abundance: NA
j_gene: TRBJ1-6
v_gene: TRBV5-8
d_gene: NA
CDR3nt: TGTGCCAGCAGTCGATCCGGGGGCTATAATTCACCCCTCCACTTT
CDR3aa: CASSRSGGYNSPLHF

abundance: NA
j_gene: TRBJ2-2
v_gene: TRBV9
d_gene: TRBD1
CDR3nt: TGTGCCAGCAGCGAGAGGGGGACAGGGATCGGGGAGCTGTTTTTT
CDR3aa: CASSERGTGIGELFF

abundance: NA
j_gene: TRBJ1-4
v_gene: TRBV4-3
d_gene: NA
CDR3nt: TGCGCCAGCAGCCAAGATGTGGCACCGGAGTTAAAACTGTTTTTT
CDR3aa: CASSQDVAPELKLFF

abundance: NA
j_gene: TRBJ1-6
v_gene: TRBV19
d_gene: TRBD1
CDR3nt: TGTGCCAGTAGTGACAGGGGGAACAATTCACCCCTCCACTTT
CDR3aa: CASSDRGNNSPLHF

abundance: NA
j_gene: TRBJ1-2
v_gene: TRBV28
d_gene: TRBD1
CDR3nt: TGTGCCAGCAGTCCGTGGGACAGGGTCTATGGCTACACCTTC
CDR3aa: CASSPWDRVYGYTF

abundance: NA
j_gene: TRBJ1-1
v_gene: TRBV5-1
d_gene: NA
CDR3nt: TGCGCCAGCAGCCTTACGGTATCCAACACTGAAGCTTTCTTT
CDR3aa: CASSLTVSNTEAFF